One sample yielded the 9 T cell receptor beta chains listed below, sequenced in a study of T cell responses to AZD1222 COVID-19 vaccine. Sequencing used immunoSEQ multiplex PCR; TCRdb keeps in-frame clones, though not all of them. The top ten hold about 1% of the sample, which has some 130,000 clones, more than 75% seen once. The material was peripheral blood, obtained 28 days after the second AZD1222 dose. The receptor set was obtained from an adult who received the AZD1222 COVID-19 vaccine.

The chain links TRBV11-2 to TRBJ2-5; the D is unclear. The CDR3 is 13 residues long. Germline lookup yields CDR1 SGHAT and CDR2 FQNNGV. V lost 5 bases, J lost 2 bases, and 9 bases lay in between. The CDR3 sequence is CASSPVQQETQYF. The CDR3 bases are TGTGCCAGCAGCCCAGTACAACAAGAGACCCAGTACTTC.

The chain is built from TRBV28 and TRBJ2-1; TRBD1 or TRBD2 may be the D gene (7 bases each). CDR1 is MDHEN, CDR2 SYDVKM, per germline. The CDR3 spans 15 residues. Deletions cut 5 bases from V and 5 bases from J, with 16 bases between. CDR3 nucleotides: TGTGCCAGCAGTCCCCCAGGGGGGAGGGACAATGAGCAGTTCTTC. Translation gives CASSPPGGRDNEQFF.

The rearrangement uses TRBV28 and TRBJ1-1, with D perhaps TRBD1 (5 bases). The CDR3 is 14 residues long. CDR1 and CDR2 from the germline V gene are MDHEN and SYDVKM. V was pared by 5 bases and J by 2 bases, with 12 bases between. In DNA form, the CDR3 reads TGTGCCAGCAGTACCCGGCAGGGTAACACTGAAGCTTTCTTT. Translated: CASSTRQGNTEAFF.

The chain couples TRBV19 to TRBJ1-1; D remains unclear. CDR3 size: 11 residues. Germline V gives CDR1 LNHDA, CDR2 SQIVND (reference sequence). Between the trimmed V and J ends, which lost 9 bases and 5 bases, there was a span of 10 bases. This CDR3 reads CASLKGTEAFF. The CDR3 nucleotides are TGTGCCAGCCTGAAAGGTACTGAAGCTTTCTTT. The variable domain in full, with the rest retrieved from reference TRBV19 and TRBJ1-1, is DGGITQSPKYLFRKEGQNVTLSCEQNLNHDAMYWYRQDPGQGLRLIYYSQIVNDFQKGDIAEGYSVSREKKESFPLTVTSAQKNPTAFYLCASLKGTEAFFGQGTRLTVV.

V gene TRBV11-2 combines with J gene TRBJ1-1; D gene unclear. CDR3 length equals 15 residues. V was shortened by 4 bases and J by 0 bases, with 12 bases between the two germline ends. Per the germline V gene, CDR1 is SGHAT and CDR2 is FQNNGV. The CDR3 bases are TGTGCCAGCAGCTCACGGACGCTCATGAACACTGAAGCTTTCTTT. Amino acids: CASSSRTLMNTEAFF.

The chain is built from TRBV28 and TRBJ2-2; D unresolved. Trimming removed 7 bases from V and 3 bases from J, with 15 bases in between. Germline-derived CDR1 and CDR2 are MDHEN and SYDVKM. The CDR3 sequence is 15 residues long. As DNA, the CDR3 is TGTGCCAGCATCCCGGCCCCTCGGGACACCGGGGAGCTGTTTTTT. It codes for CASIPAPRDTGELFF.

The J gene is TRBJ2-2, the V gene TRBV29-1; D possibly uses TRBD1 or TRBD2 (6 bases each). The CDR3 length is 13 residues. In germline, CDR1 is SQVTM, CDR2 ANQGSEA. Trimming removed 5 bases from V and 4 bases from J, with 11 bases in between. CDR3: CSVRGLSTGELFF. The CDR3 DNA reads as TGCAGCGTTCGGGGGCTAAGCACCGGGGAGCTGTTTTTT.

V and J are TRBV19 and TRBJ2-7; the match to TRBD2 covers 7 bases. V was pared by 3 bases and J by 2 bases, with 7 bases of the junction left unmatched. The CDR3 consists of 15 residues. CDR1 LNHDA and CDR2 SQIVND come from the germline V gene (reference sequence). DNA of the CDR3: TGTGCCAGTAGTATGAGGGGAGGGGAAACCTACGAGCAGTACTTC. It yields the protein CASSMRGGETYEQYF.

The chain uses TRBV14 and TRBJ1-1; 7 bases map to TRBD1. This CDR3 has 14 amino acids. CDR1 and CDR2 from the germline V gene are SGHDN and FVKESK. V lost 3 bases and J lost 6; bases outside the gene matches: 7. The CDR3 DNA reads as TGTGCCAGCAGCCAGCCGAGACAGGGCCCTGAAGCTTTCTTT. Protein product: CASSQPRQGPEAFF. Looking up the rest from reference TRBV14 and TRBJ1-1 gives the full variable domain: EAGVTQFPSHSVIEKGQTVTLRCDPISGHDNLYWYRRVMGKEIKFLLHFVKESKQDESGMPNNRFLAERTGGTYSTLKVQPAELEDSGVYFCASSQPRQGPEAFFGQGTRLTVV.